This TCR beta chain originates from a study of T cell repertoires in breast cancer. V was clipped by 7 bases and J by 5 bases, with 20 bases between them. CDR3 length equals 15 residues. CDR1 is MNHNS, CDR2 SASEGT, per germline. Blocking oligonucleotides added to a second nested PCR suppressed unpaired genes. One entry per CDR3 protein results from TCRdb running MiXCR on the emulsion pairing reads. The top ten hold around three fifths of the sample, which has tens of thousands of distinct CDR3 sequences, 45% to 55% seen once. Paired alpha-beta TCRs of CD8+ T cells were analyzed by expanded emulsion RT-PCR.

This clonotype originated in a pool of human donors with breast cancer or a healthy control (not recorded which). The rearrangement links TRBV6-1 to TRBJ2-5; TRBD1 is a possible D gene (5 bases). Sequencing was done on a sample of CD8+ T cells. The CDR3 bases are TGTGCCAGCAAAAGGGGTTCGGGTTTTTACGAGACCCAGTACTTC. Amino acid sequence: CASKRGSGFYETQYF.